The T cell receptor beta chain under discussion was sequenced for a study of regulatory T cells in long-lasting Graves disease. Germline CDR1 reads MNHEY; CDR2 reads SMNVEV (reference sequence). CDR3 length equals 16 residues. Trimming pared 4 bases from V and 3 bases from J, leaving 19 bases between. In building TCR beta libraries, iRepertoire HTBI primers were used together with Arm-PCR of CDR3 regions. Using its own MiXCR run on the multiplex PCR reads, TCRdb lists one record per CDR3 protein. Among about 450,000 distinct CDR3 sequences listed, about a quarter were seen once. This clonotype was counted only a few times. Its antigen is not identified. Time point reported: persistent/refractory GD, antithyroid drugs over 5 years with positive TRAb. TCR sequences were obtained from RNA taken from PBMCs. An endocrinology unit in Xi'an, China, supplied the patients. Study-wide findings and caveats: Accuracy could have been hurt by small sample size. Favored gene segments in persistent disease were TRBV28, TRBJ1-2 and TRBJ2-5. Relative to new patients (approximately 960), persistent patients exhibited greater sharing of public clonotypes (approximately 2,500).

The TCR comes from a female donor with Graves disease. The specimen was peripheral blood mononuclear cells (PBMCs), collected when the disease was refractory, from a patient treated with antithyroid drugs. The gene calls are TRBV27 and TRBJ2-7, with D unclear. The CDR3 protein is CASSSPSRATDYEQYF. The CDR3 DNA is TGTGCCAGCAGTTCCCCCTCCCGAGCGACCGACTACGAGCAGTACTTC.